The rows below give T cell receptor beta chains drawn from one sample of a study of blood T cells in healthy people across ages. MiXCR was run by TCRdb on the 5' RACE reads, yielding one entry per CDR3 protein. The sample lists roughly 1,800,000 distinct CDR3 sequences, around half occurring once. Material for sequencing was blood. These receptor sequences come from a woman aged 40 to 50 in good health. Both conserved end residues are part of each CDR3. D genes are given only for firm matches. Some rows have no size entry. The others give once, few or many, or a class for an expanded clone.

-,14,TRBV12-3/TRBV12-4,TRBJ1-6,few,CASNGQTYNSPLHF,TGTGCCAGCAATGGACAGACCTATAATTCACCCCTCCACTTT
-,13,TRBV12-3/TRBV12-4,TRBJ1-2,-,CASSSPPWDGYTF,TGTGCCAGCAGTTCCCCCCCCTGGGATGGCTACACCTTC
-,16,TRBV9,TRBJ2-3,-,CASSARGGGPLDTQYF,TGTGCCAGCAGCGCTCGCGGAGGGGGGCCTTTAGATACGCAGTATTTT
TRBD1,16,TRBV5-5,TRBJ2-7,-,CASSLEVGTGGHEQYF,TGTGCCAGCAGCTTGGAAGTCGGGACAGGGGGCCACGAGCAGTACTTC
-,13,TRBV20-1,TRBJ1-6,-,CSARDRGGSPLHF,TGCAGTGCTAGAGACAGGGGAGGATCACCCCTCCACTTT
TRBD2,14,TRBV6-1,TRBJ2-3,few,CAAERGGDADTQYF,TGTGCCGCAGAACGGGGGGGTGACGCAGATACGCAGTATTTT
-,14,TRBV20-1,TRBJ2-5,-,CSAGVRGIEETQYF,TGCAGTGCCGGTGTTCGGGGGATAGAAGAGACCCAGTACTTC
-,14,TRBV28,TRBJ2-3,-,CASRRNEHTDTQYF,TGTGCCAGCAGAAGAAATGAACACACAGATACGCAGTATTTT
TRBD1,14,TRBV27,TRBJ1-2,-,CASSPEGQNYGYTF,TGTGCCAGCAGCCCCGAGGGACAGAACTATGGCTACACCTTC
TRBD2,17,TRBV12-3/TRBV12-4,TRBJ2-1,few,CASSFGGGPTSYNEQFF,TGTGCCAGCAGTTTCGGCGGGGGGCCCACTTCCTACAATGAGCAGTTCTTC
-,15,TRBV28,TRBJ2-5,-,CASDGTWGSQETQYF,TGTGCCAGTGACGGGACCTGGGGTTCCCAAGAGACCCAGTACTTC
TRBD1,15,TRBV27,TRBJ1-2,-,CASSLQKGDSYGYTF,TGTGCCAGCAGTTTACAAAAAGGGGACAGCTATGGCTACACCTTC
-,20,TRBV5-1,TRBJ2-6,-,CASRSPTGTTILSGANVLTF,TGCGCCAGCAGATCACCTACCGGGACAACCATTCTCTCTGGGGCCAACGTCCTGACTTTC
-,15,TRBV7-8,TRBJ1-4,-,CASSPEARANEKLFF,TGTGCCAGCAGCCCAGAGGCCCGGGCTAATGAAAAACTGTTTTTT
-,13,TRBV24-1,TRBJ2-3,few,CATSVGPTDTQYF,TGTGCCACCAGTGTAGGCCCCACAGATACGCAGTATTTT
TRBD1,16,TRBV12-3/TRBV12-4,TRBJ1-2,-,CASSLFLDRDRYGYTF,TGTGCCAGCAGTTTATTCCTAGACAGGGATCGGTATGGCTACACCTTC
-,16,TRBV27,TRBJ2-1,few,CASSPPGRSSYNEQFF,TGTGCCAGCAGTCCCCCGGGACGCAGCTCCTACAATGAGCAGTTCTTC
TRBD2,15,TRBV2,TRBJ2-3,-,CASSAQGGGTDTQYF,TGTGCCAGCAGTGCCCAGGGAGGGGGCACAGATACGCAGTATTTT
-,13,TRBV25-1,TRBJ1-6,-,CASSRTHYSPLHF,TGTGCCAGCAGTAGAACACATTATTCACCCCTCCACTTT